The next 29 T cell receptor beta chains were all read from a single sample in a study of patients and donors after allogeneic stem cell transplantation. Each CDR3 protein is one row after TCRdb ran MiXCR on the RT-PCR reads. The data show more than 850,000 distinct CDR3 sequences, 18% seen once. The material sequenced was blood, either unsorted or a sorted T cell fraction (not recorded which). The origin of the receptors is a human donor who was either an allogeneic HSCT recipient or a stem cell or donor lymphocyte infusion donor (not recorded which). It is not recorded whose cells these are; they may come from a transplant donor.

This chain connects TRBV20-1 to TRBJ1-1, with D perhaps matching TRBD1 (6 bases). Germline assignment: CDR1 DFQATT and CDR2 SNEGSKA (reference sequence). V was clipped by 3 bases and J by 7 bases, with 12 bases between them. The CDR3 spans 12 residues. CDR3 in DNA: TGCAGTGCTAGTCCCAACAGGGTTGAAGCTTTCTTT. Translated, it gives CSASPNRVEAFF.

The V and J genes are TRBV4-2 and TRBJ1-2; no firm D call. This CDR3 is 14 amino acids long. Germline-derived CDR1 and CDR2 are LGHNA and YNFKEQ. V gave up 0 bases and J gave up 8 bases, with 13 bases separating them. The chain's CDR3 is CASSQDLPVGGYTF. CDR3 DNA: TGTGCCAGCAGCCAAGATCTGCCCGTCGGAGGCTACACCTTC.

This clonotype was observed a handful of times. The chain uses TRBV2 and TRBJ2-5, with TRBD2 matching 8 bases. Germline CDR1 and CDR2: SNHLY and FYNNEI. The ends lost 8 bases at V and 5 bases at J; junction bases unmatched: 13. The CDR3 length is 15 residues. CDR3 DNA: TGTGCCAGCGCACCGGGTAGGACTAGCATGGAGACCCAGTACTTC. Residues: CASAPGRTSMETQYF.

This chain joins TRBV24-1 and TRBJ1-5; D may be TRBD1 (6 bases). The CDR3 is 14 amino acids. V was cut by 7 bases and J by 2 bases, with 11 bases left in between. Germline V CDR1 and CDR2: KGHDR, SFDVKD. Here the CDR3 DNA reads TGTGCCACCAGGGACGGGGGGCGCAATCAGCCCCAGCATTTT. Translating gives CATRDGGRNQPQHF.

The chain recombines TRBV3-1 with TRBJ1-5; weak D call: TRBD1 (5 bases). V was clipped by 0 bases and J by 2 bases, with 11 bases between them. CDR1 is LGHDT, CDR2 YNNKEL, per germline (reference sequence). The CDR3 contains 16 residues. CDR3 sequence reads: CASSQDARGGNQPQHF. The DNA for the CDR3 is TGTGCCAGCAGCCAAGATGCCCGGGGGGGCAATCAGCCCCAGCATTTT. The full variable domain, with the rest looked up from reference TRBV3-1 and TRBJ1-5, is DTAVSQTPKYLVTQMGNDKSIKCEQNLGHDTMYWYKQDSKKFLKIMFSYNNKELIINETVPNRFSPKSPDKAHLNLHINSLELGDSAVYFCASSQDARGGNQPQHFGDGTRLSIL.

The table lists this clonotype with many counts. The chain uses TRBV12-3 or TRBV12-4 and TRBJ2-7; 9 nucleotides line up with TRBD1. The CDR3 totals 14 residues. V lost 6 bases, J lost 4 bases, and 7 bases stayed unmatched. The CDR3 nucleotides read TGTGCCAGCAGCCGGGACAGGGAATTATACGAGCAGTACTTC. It codes for CASSRDRELYEQYF.

This clonotype has a handful of counts. The rearrangement links TRBV20-1 to TRBJ2-6; TRBD1 is a possible D gene (7 bases). V gave up 6 bases and J gave up 2 bases, with 14 bases separating them. The CDR3 length is 15 residues. Germline V lookup: CDR1 DFQATT, CDR2 SNEGSKA (reference sequence). CDR3 region: CSARTGGPGANVLTF. CDR3 bases: TGCAGTGCCAGGACAGGAGGGCCTGGGGCCAACGTCCTGACTTTC.

This clonotype appeared a single time. The chain links TRBV4-1 to TRBJ2-7; 8 nucleotides align to TRBD2. CDR1 and CDR2 from the germline V gene are MGHRA and YSYEKL. The CDR3 has 15 amino acids. The V segment lost 1 base and the J segment 7 bases; nucleotides outside the gene matches: 9. The CDR3 region has the DNA TGCGCCAGCAGCCAAGCGGGAGGGCGGAAACTAGAGCAGTACTTC. Residues: CASSQAGGRKLEQYF.

This chain links TRBV11-2 with TRBJ2-7, with D tentatively TRBD1 (6 bases). Germline V gene sequence: CDR1 SGHAT, CDR2 FQNNGV. The V and J ends lost 1 base and 2 bases respectively, with 15 bases between them. The CDR3 has 16 amino acids. CDR3 in amino acids: CASSLAVGQRPYEQYF. CDR3 nucleotides: TGTGCCAGCAGCTTAGCGGTTGGACAGCGACCCTACGAGCAGTACTTC.

This clonotype was counted only a few times. This sequence joins TRBV9 and TRBJ2-3; D is undetermined. The CDR3 contains 13 residues. Trimming pared 0 bases from V and 2 bases from J, leaving 4 bases between. CDR1 and CDR2 (germline): SGDLS, YYNGEE. CDR3 residues: CASSVGYTDTQYF. The CDR3 DNA follows: TGTGCCAGCAGCGTAGGATACACAGATACGCAGTATTTT.

This clonotype was counted between two and nine times. The chain is built from TRBV28 and TRBJ2-3; D is perhaps TRBD2 (6 bases). V gave up 3 bases and J gave up 2 bases, with 9 bases separating them. The CDR3 consists of 14 residues. The germline CDR1 and CDR2 sequences are MDHEN and SYDVKM. CDR3 sequence reads: CASSFERVTDTQYF. DNA for the CDR3: TGTGCCAGCAGTTTTGAGCGGGTCACAGATACGCAGTATTTT.

Only a few counts were recorded for this clonotype. The CDR3 nucleotides read TGTGCCAGCAGCCCACGACTTGTCACCGGGGAGCTGTTTTTT. Its protein product is CASSPRLVTGELFF. The chain combines TRBV3-1 with TRBJ2-2; D is unresolved. Germline values: CDR1 LGHDT, CDR2 YNNKEL (reference sequence). The CDR3 extends over 14 amino acids. Trimming shortened V by 4 bases and J by 4 bases, and 10 bases separated the two germline ends.

V and J are TRBV27 and TRBJ2-1; 11 bases are shared with TRBD2. J was trimmed by 7 bases and V by 5 bases; bases with no gene match: 10. The CDR3 totals 16 residues. CDR1 is MNHEY and CDR2 is SMNVEV in the germline V gene (reference sequence). The CDR3 protein is CASSRIGTSGFNEQFF. The CDR3 DNA reads as TGTGCCAGCAGTCGAATAGGGACTAGCGGTTTTAATGAGCAGTTCTTC.

This clonotype appeared a few times. V is TRBV24-1 and J is TRBJ1-2, with 7 nucleotides matching TRBD1. The trim removed 4 bases at V and 6 bases at J, leaving 13 bases unmatched. CDR1 is KGHDR and CDR2 is SFDVKD in the germline V gene. This CDR3 has 16 residues. Here the CDR3 reads CATSDEGAQVFDGYTF. DNA for the CDR3: TGTGCCACCAGTGACGAGGGGGCCCAAGTGTTTGATGGCTACACCTTC.

This clonotype was seen ten or more times. The chain uses TRBV20-1 and TRBJ2-1; TRBD2 matches 8 bases. Germline V gene data show CDR1 as DFQATT and CDR2 as SNEGSKA (reference sequence). Germline trimming cut 5 bases from V and 14 bases from J; bases unmatched to any gene: 11. This CDR3 is 12 amino acids long. CDR3 residues: CSASSPGLEKFF. CDR3 nucleotide sequence: TGCAGTGCTTCAAGTCCGGGACTAGAAAAGTTCTTC.

Details on this clonotype: Sequence at one end of the junction differs from germline and may be a read error. The J gene is TRBJ2-2, the V gene TRBV5-1; TRBD1 matches at 7 bases. Germline CDR1 and CDR2: SGHRS and YFSETQ. The CDR3 runs to 15 residues. This chain's CDR3 is CASSPDRVNTGQLFF. CDR3 bases: TGCGCCAGCAGTCCCGACAGGGTCAACACCGGGCAGCTGTTTTTT. Complete variable domain (other parts from reference TRBV5-1 and TRBJ2-2): KAGVTQTPRYLIKTRGQQVTLSCSPISGHRSVSWYQQTPGQGLQFLFEYFSETQRNKGNFPGRFSGRQFSNSRSEMNVSTLELGDSALYLCASSPDRVNTGQLFFGEGSRLTVL.

V gene TRBV20-1 combines with J gene TRBJ2-7; TRBD1 aligns across 9 bases. V shed 2 bases, J shed 2 bases, and the junction held 7 bases outside the gene matches. This CDR3 has 15 residues. CDR1 is DFQATT, CDR2 SNEGSKA, per germline (reference sequence). CDR3 sequence: CSARTRDRVPYEQYF. The CDR3 region has the DNA TGCAGTGCTAGAACCCGGGACAGGGTACCCTACGAGCAGTACTTC.

The chain employs TRBV20-1 and TRBJ1-2; tentative D call: TRBD1 (5 bases). This CDR3 has 14 residues. Looked up from germline, CDR1 is DFQATT and CDR2 is SNEGSKA (reference sequence). Trimming removed 0 bases from V and 6 bases from J, with 14 bases in between. The DNA of the CDR3 is TGCAGTGCTAGAGACAGGGAGTCAAGCCATGGCTACACCTTC. Protein sequence: CSARDRESSHGYTF.

This clonotype was detected ten times or more. V is TRBV28 and J is TRBJ2-7; D is possibly TRBD1 (5 bases). In germline, CDR1 is MDHEN, CDR2 SYDVKM. The CDR3 covers 13 residues. Deletions cut 3 bases from V and 3 bases from J, with 9 bases between. CDR3 sequence reads: CASSLDKIYEQYF. CDR3 DNA sequence: TGTGCCAGCAGTTTGGACAAGATCTACGAGCAGTACTTC.

The chain uses TRBV18 and TRBJ2-7; 8 nucleotides line up with TRBD1. Germline-derived CDR1 and CDR2 are KGHSH and LQKENI. The ends lost 3 bases at V and 6 bases at J; junction bases unmatched: 13. The CDR3 is made up of 16 amino acids. CDR3: CASSPRTPTGTGEQYF. CDR3 DNA: TGTGCCAGCTCACCGCGAACCCCGACAGGGACAGGCGAGCAGTACTTC.

This clonotype appeared a few times. This chain connects TRBV2 to TRBJ2-5; tentative D call: TRBD2 (6 bases). The CDR3 has 14 amino acids. V dropped 6 bases and J dropped 0 bases, with 11 bases sitting between them. The V gene's germline CDR1 is SNHLY and CDR2 FYNNEI. The CDR3 DNA reads as TGTGCCAGCAGGTGGAGGGGCCACCAAGAGACCCAGTACTTC. The encoded protein is CASRWRGHQETQYF.

This clonotype was seen more than once but under ten times. The rearrangement joins TRBV5-1 to TRBJ2-7; D gene uncertain. There are 12 residues in the CDR3. Germline V gene sequence: CDR1 SGHRS, CDR2 YFSETQ. V lost 3 bases and J lost 3, with 7 bases in between. The CDR3 protein is CASSSPHYEQYF. CDR3 in DNA: TGCGCCAGCAGCTCCCCTCACTACGAGCAGTACTTC.

In this sample, this clonotype turned up a few times. J is TRBJ2-3 and V is TRBV7-2; TRBD2 is a possible D gene (6 bases). Germline CDR1 reads SGHTA; CDR2 reads FQGNSA. The V end lost 5 bases, the J end lost 5 bases, and 11 bases lay between the germline ends. The CDR3 totals 13 residues. The DNA of the CDR3 is TGTGCCAGCAGCCGTCAGGAGGGAGATACGCAGTATTTT. This codes for CASSRQEGDTQYF.

This clonotype was observed once. The chain links TRBV19 to TRBJ1-1; D is unresolved. Per germline, CDR1 LNHDA and CDR2 SQIVND (reference sequence). CDR3 length: 11 amino acids. Trimming stripped 4 bases from V and 7 bases from J, with 7 bases between. CDR3 sequence: CASSTGDEAFF. CDR3 bases: TGTGCCAGTAGTACTGGGGATGAAGCTTTCTTT.

This clonotype was seen ten or more times. The rearrangement uses TRBV12-3 or TRBV12-4 and TRBJ2-1; 10 positions match TRBD2. Trimming at V came to 8 bases and at J to 6 bases, leaving 10 bases not matched to a gene. The CDR3 runs 15 residues. The CDR3 DNA is TGTGCCAGCCGATCGTGGGCTAGCGGGAGCAATGAGCAGTTCTTC. This sequence encodes CASRSWASGSNEQFF.

The chain uses TRBV20-1 and TRBJ1-6, with no clear D. Trimming stripped 1 base from V and 8 bases from J, with 12 bases between. Germline V gene sequence: CDR1 DFQATT, CDR2 SNEGSKA (reference sequence). This CDR3 has 14 residues. The CDR3 DNA is TGCAGTGCTAGAGGTGCCAGTCTTTATTCACCCCTCCACTTT. Protein product: CSARGASLYSPLHF.

This chain's CDR3 is CASSTGSGGRHEKLFF. The CDR3 DNA reads TGTGCCAGCAGTACAGGAAGTGGGGGGCGTCATGAAAAACTGTTTTTT. The chain couples TRBV12-3 or TRBV12-4 to TRBJ1-4; D is perhaps TRBD1 (6 bases). The CDR3 length is 16 residues. V lost 5 bases to trimming and J lost 6 bases, with 19 bases between them.

The table lists this clonotype with a few counts. The J gene is TRBJ1-6, the V gene TRBV18; D unresolved. The germline gives CDR1 KGHSH, CDR2 LQKENI. CDR3 size: 15 residues. The V end lost 2 bases, the J end lost 5 bases, and 10 bases lay between the germline ends. This CDR3 reads CASSPFYEDNSPLHF. The DNA of the CDR3 is TGTGCCAGCTCACCATTCTACGAGGATAATTCACCCCTCCACTTT.

This clonotype was observed a handful of times. The J gene is TRBJ2-2, the V gene TRBV12-3 or TRBV12-4, with D possibly TRBD2 on 5 matching bases. Trimming left V 2 bases short and J 3 bases short, with 19 bases between. The CDR3 has 18 residues. DNA of the CDR3: TGTGCCAGCAGTTTATTCTATTCCTGGAGGACTCACACCGGGGAGCTGTTTTTT. As protein: CASSLFYSWRTHTGELFF.